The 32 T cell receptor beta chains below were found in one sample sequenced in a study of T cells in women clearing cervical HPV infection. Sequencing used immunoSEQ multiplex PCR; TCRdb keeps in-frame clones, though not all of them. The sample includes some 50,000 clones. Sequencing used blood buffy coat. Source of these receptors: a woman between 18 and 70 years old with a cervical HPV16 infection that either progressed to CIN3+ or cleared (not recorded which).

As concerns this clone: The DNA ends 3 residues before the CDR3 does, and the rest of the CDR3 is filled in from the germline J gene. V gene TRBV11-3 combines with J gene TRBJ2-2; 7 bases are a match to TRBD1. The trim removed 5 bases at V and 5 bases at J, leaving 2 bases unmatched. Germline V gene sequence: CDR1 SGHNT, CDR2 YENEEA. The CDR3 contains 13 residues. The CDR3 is CASSQQGTGELFF. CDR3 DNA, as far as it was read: TGTGCCAGCAGCCAACAGGGGACCGGGGAG.

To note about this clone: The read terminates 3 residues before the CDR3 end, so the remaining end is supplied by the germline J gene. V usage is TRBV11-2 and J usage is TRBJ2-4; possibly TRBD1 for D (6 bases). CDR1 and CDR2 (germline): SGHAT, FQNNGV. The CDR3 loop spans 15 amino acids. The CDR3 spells CASSRWTANYYGQYF. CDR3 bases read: TGTGCCAGCAGCCGATGGACAGCGAACTACTATGGT. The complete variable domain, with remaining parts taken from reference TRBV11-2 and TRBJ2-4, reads EAGVAQSPRYKIIEKRQSVAFWCNPISGHATLYWYQQILGQGPKLLIQFQNNGVVDDSQLPKDRFSAERLKGVDSTLKIQPAKLEDSAVYLCASSRWTANYYGQYFGAGTRLSVL.

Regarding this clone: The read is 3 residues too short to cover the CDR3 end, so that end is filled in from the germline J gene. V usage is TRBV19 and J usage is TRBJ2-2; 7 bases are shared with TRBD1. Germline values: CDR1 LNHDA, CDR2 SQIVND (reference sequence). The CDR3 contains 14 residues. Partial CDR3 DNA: TGTGCCAGTAGTCCCACAGGGGATAATTCACCG. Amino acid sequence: CASSPTGDNSP. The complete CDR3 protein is CASSPTGDNSPLFF.

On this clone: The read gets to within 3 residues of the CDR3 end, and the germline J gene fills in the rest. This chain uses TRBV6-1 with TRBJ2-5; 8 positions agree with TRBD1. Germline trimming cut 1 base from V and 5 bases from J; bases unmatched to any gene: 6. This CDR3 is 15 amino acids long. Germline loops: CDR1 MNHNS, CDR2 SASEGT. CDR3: CASSEVQGAGETQYF. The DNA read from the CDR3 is TGTGCCAGCAGTGAAGTGCAGGGGGCTGGGGAGACC.

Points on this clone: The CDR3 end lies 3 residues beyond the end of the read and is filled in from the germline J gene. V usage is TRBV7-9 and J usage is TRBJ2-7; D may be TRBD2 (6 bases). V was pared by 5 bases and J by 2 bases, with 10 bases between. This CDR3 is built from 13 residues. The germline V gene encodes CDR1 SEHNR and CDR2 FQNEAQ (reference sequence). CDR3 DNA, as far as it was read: TGTGCCAGCAGCCCAAGGAGGGCCTACGAG. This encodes CASSPRRAYE. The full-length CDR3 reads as CASSPRRAYEQYF.

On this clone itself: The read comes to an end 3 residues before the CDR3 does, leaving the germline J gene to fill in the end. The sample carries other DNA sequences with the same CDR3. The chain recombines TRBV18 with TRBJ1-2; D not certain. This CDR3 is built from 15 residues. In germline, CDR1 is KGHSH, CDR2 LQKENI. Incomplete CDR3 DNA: TGTGCCAGCTCACCACCTTTGTCCAGCGGTTACGAC. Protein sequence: CASSPPLSSGYD. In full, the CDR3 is CASSPPLSSGYDYTF. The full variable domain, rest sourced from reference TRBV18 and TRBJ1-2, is NAGVMQNPRHLVRRRGQEARLRCSPMKGHSHVYWYRQLPEEGLKFMVYLQKENIIDESGMPKERFSAEFPKEGPSILRIQQVVRGDSAAYFCASSPPLSSGYDYTFGSGTRLTVV.

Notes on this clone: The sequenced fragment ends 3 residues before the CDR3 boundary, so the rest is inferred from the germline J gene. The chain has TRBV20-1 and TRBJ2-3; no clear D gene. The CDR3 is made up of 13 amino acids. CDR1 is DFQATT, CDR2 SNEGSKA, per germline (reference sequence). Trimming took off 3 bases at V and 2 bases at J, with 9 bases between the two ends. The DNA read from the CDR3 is TGCAGTGCTAGGGGCAGTCTCACAGATACG. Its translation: CSARGSLTDT. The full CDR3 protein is CSARGSLTDTQYF.

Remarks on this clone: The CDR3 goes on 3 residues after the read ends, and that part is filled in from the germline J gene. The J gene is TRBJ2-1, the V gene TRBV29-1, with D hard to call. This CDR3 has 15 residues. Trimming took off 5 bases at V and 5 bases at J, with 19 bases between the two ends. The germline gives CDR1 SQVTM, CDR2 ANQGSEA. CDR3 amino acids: CSVKPRPYGDNEQFF. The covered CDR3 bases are TGCAGCGTTAAACCCAGGCCGTACGGCGACAATGAG.

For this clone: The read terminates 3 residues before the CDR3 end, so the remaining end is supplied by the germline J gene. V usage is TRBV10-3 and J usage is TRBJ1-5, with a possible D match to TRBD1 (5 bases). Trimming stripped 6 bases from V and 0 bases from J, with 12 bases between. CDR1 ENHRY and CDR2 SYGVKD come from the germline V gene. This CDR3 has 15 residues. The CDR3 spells CAIRASGDSNQPQHF. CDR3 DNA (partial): TGTGCCATCAGAGCTTCGGGGGATAGCAATCAGCCC.

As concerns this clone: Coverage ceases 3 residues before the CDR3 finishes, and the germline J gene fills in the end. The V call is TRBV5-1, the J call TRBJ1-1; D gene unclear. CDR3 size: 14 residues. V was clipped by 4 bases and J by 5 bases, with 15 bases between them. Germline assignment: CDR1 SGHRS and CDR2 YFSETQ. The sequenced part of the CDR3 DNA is TGCGCCAGCAGCAGCGGGCCCTCTGGGACTGAA. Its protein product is CASSSGPSGTE. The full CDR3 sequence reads CASSSGPSGTEAFF.

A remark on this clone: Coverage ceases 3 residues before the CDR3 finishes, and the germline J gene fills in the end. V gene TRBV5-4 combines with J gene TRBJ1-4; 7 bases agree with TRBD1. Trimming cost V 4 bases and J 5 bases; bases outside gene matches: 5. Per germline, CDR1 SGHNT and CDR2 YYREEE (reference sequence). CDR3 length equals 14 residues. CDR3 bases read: TGTGCCAGCAGCCTGGGACAGACCAATGAAAAA. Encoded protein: CASSLGQTNEK. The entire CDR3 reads CASSLGQTNEKLFF.

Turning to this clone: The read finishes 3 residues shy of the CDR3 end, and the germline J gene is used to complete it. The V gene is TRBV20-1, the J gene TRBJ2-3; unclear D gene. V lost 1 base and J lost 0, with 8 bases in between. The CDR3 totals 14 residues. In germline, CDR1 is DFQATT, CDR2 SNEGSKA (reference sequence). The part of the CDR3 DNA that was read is TGCAGTGCTAGAGTCTCCAGAAGCACAGATACG. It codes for CSARVSRSTDT. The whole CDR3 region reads CSARVSRSTDTQYF.

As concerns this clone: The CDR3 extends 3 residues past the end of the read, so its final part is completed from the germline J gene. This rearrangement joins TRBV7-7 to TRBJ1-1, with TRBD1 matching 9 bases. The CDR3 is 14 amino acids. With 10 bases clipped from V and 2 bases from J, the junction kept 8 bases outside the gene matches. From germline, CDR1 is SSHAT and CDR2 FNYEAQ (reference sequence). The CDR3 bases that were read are TGTGCCACCGGCCGGGACAGGGACAACACTGAA. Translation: CATGRDRDNTE. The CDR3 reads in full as CATGRDRDNTEAFF. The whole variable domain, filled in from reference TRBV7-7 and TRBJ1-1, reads GAGVSQSPRYKVTKRGQDVTLRCDPISSHATLYWYQQALGQGPEFLTYFNYEAQPDKSGLPSDRFSAERPEGSISTLTIQRTEQRDSAMYRCATGRDRDNTEAFFGQGTRLTVV.

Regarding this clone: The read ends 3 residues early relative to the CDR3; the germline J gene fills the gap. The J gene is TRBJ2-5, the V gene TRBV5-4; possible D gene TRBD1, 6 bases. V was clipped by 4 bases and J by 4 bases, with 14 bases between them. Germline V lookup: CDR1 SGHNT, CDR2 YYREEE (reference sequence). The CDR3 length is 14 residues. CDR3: CASSKQGRPETQYF. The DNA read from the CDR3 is TGTGCCAGCAGCAAACAGGGTCGCCCAGAGACC.

The CDR3 is CASSPEDRLYEQYF. The CDR3 DNA, read in part, is TGCGCCAGCAGCCCCGAGGACAGGCTCTACGAG. This chain joins TRBV4-1 and TRBJ2-7; 7 bases line up with TRBD1. The read gets to within 3 residues of the CDR3 end, and the germline J gene fills in the rest. Germline loops: CDR1 MGHRA, CDR2 YSYEKL. The CDR3 loop spans 14 amino acids. V dropped 4 bases and J dropped 3; count of bases not matched to a gene: 6.

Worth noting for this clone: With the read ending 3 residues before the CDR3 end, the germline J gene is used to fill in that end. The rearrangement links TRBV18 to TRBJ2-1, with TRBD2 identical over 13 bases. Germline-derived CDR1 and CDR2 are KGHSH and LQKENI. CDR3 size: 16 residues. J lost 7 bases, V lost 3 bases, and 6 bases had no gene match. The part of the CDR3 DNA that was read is TGTGCCAGCTCACCGGTGGGACTAGCGGGAAGTAATGAG. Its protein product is CASSPVGLAGSNE. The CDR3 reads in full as CASSPVGLAGSNEQFF.

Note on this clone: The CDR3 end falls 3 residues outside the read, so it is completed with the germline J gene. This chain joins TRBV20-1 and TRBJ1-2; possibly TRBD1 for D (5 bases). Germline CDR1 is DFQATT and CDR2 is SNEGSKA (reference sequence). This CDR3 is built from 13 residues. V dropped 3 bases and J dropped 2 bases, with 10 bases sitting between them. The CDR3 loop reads CSASVGGNYGYTF. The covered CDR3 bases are TGCAGTGCTAGCGTGGGGGGGAACTATGGC.

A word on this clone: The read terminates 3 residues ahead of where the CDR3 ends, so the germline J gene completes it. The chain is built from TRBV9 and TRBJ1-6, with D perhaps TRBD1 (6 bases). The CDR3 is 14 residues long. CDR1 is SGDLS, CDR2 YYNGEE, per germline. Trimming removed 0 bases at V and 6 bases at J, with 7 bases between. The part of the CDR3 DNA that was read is TGTGCCAGCAGCGTAGGGACAGCTAATTCACCC. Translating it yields CASSVGTANSP. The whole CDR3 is CASSVGTANSPLHF.

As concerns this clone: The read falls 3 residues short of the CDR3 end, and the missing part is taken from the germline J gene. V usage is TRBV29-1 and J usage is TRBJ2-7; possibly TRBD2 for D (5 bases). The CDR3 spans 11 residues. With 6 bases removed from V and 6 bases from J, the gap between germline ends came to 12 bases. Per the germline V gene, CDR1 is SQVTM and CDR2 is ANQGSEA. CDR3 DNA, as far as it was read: TGCAGCGTCCTAGCACTTGCCGAG. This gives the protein CSVLALAE. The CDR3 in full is CSVLALAEQYF.

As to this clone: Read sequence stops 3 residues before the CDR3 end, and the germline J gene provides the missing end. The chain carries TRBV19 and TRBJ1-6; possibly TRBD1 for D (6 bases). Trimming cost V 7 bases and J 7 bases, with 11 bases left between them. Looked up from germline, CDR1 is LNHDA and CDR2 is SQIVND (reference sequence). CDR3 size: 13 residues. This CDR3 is CASKGGGNSPLHF. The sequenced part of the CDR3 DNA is TGTGCCAGTAAAGGGGGTGGCAATTCACCC.

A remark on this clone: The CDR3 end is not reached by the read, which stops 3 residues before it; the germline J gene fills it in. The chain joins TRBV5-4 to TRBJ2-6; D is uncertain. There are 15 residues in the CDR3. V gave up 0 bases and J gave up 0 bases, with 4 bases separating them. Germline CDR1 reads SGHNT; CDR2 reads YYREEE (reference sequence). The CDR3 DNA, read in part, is TGTGCCAGCAGCTTGGAGGGCTCTGGGGCCAACGTC. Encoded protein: CASSLEGSGANV. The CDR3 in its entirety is CASSLEGSGANVLTF.

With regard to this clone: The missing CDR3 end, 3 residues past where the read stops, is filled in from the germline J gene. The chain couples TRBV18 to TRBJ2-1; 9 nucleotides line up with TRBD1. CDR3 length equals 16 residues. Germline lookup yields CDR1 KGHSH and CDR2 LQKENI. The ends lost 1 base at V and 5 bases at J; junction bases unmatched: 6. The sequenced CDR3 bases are TGTGCCAGCTCACCACAAACGGGACAGGGCGACAATGAG. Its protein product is CASSPQTGQGDNE. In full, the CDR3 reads CASSPQTGQGDNEQFF.

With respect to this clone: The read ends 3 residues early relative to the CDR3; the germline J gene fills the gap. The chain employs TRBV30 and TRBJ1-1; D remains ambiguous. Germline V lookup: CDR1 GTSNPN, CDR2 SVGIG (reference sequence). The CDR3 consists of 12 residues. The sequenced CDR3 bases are TGTGCCTGGTCCAGTCCCGAGAGGGAA. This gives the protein CAWSSPERE. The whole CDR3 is CAWSSPEREAFF. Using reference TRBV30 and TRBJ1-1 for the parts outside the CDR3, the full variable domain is SQTIHQWPATLVQPVGSPLSLECTVEGTSNPNLYWYRQAAGRGLQLLFYSVGIGQISSEVPQNLSASRPQDRQFILSSKKLLLSDSGFYLCAWSSPEREAFFGQGTRLTVV.

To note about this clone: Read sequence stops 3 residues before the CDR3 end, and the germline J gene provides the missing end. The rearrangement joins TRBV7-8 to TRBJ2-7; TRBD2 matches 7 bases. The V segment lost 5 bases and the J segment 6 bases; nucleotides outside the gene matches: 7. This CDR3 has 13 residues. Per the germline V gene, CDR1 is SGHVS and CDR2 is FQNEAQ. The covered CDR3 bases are TGTGCCAGCAGCCCAAGCGGGGAAGTCGAG. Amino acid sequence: CASSPSGEVE. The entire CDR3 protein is CASSPSGEVEQYF. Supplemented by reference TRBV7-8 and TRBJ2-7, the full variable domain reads GAGVSQSPRYKVAKRGQDVALRCDPISGHVSLFWYQQALGQGPEFLTYFQNEAQLDKSGLPSDRFFAERPEGSVSTLKIQRTQQEDSAVYLCASSPSGEVEQYFGPGTRLTVT.

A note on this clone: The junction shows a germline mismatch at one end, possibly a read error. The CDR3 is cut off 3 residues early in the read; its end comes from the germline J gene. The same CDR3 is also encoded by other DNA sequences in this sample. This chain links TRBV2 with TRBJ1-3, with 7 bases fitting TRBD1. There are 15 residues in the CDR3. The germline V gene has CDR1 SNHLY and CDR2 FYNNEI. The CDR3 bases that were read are TGTGCCAGCGCCCCCCCCGGGACAGACAGAAACACG. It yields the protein CASAPPGTDRNT. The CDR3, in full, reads CASAPPGTDRNTIYF.

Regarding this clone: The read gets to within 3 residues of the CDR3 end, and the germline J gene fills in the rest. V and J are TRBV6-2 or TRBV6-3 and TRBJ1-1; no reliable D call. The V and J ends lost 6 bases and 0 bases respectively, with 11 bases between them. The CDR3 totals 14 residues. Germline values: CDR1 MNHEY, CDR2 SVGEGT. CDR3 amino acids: CASRDPTVNTEAFF. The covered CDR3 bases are TGTGCCAGCAGAGACCCTACAGTGAACACTGAA.

CDR3 residues: CASSTGQGAGQPQHF. The covered CDR3 bases are TGTGCCAGTAGTACGGGACAGGGGGCTGGACAGCCC. V usage is TRBV19 and J usage is TRBJ1-5; 12 nucleotides line up with TRBD1. The read is 3 residues too short to cover the CDR3 end, so that end is filled in from the germline J gene. This CDR3 region has 15 residues. Germline loops: CDR1 LNHDA, CDR2 SQIVND (reference sequence). Losses at the gene ends were 4 bases for V and 7 bases for J; bases not matched to a gene: 5.

This chain's CDR3 is CASSLGLLAYEQYF. The sequenced CDR3 bases are TGTGCCAGCAGTTTAGGTCTTTTAGCCTACGAG. The chain has TRBV12-3 or TRBV12-4 and TRBJ2-7; D unclear. The CDR3 end is not reached by the read, which stops 3 residues before it; the germline J gene fills it in. This CDR3 is 14 amino acids long. V gave up 1 base and J gave up 2 bases, with 9 bases separating them.

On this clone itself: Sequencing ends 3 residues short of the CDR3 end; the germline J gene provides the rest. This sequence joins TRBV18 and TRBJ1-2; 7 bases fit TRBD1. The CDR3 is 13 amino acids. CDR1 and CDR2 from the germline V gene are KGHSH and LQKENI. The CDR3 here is CASSNRTGSGYTF. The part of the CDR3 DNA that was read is TGTGCCAGCTCCAACAGGACAGGCAGCGGC.

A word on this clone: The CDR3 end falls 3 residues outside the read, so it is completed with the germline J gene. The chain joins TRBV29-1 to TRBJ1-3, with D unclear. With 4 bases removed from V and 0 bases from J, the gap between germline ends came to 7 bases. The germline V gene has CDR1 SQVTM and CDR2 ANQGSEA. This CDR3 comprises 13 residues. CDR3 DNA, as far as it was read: TGCAGCGTTGTAACAGCCTCTGGAAACACC. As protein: CSVVTASGNT. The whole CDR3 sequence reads CSVVTASGNTIYF.

The sequenced CDR3 bases are TGCGCCAGCAGCGCTGGGACAGCGAACACCGGGGAG. It is translated as CASSAGTANTGE. The full CDR3 reads CASSAGTANTGELFF. The rearrangement joins TRBV5-1 to TRBJ2-2; 7 bases fit TRBD1. The sequenced fragment ends 3 residues before the CDR3 boundary, so the rest is inferred from the germline J gene. Germline V CDR1 and CDR2: SGHRS, YFSETQ. With V trimmed by 4 bases and J by 0 bases, 3 bases remained unmatched. The CDR3 contains 15 residues. The complete variable domain, with remaining parts taken from reference TRBV5-1 and TRBJ2-2, reads KAGVTQTPRYLIKTRGQQVTLSCSPISGHRSVSWYQQTPGQGLQFLFEYFSETQRNKGNFPGRFSGRQFSNSRSEMNVSTLELGDSALYLCASSAGTANTGELFFGEGSRLTVL.

CDR3 DNA, as far as it was read: TGTGCCAGCAGCTTGGACAGGGGTATACCACCC. Its protein is CASSLDRGIPP. The whole CDR3 sequence is CASSLDRGIPPLHF. The rearrangement links TRBV11-2 to TRBJ1-6, with 9 positions matching TRBD1. The CDR3 end is not reached by the read, which stops 3 residues before it; the germline J gene fills it in. Looked up from germline, CDR1 is SGHAT and CDR2 is FQNNGV. The CDR3 consists of 14 residues. J gave up 11 bases and V 3 bases, and 5 bases lay outside the gene matches.